This is a list of T cell receptor beta chains from one sample in a study of response to subunit inactivated influenza vaccine. A single record per CDR3 protein comes from TCRdb applying MiXCR to the RT-PCR reads. The sample consists of around 470,000 distinct CDR3 sequences, 7.2% of them appearing once. Sequenced here: PBMCs from blood, sampled around 2 years after vaccination. These TCRs come from a man between 50 and 75 years old who received an inactivated influenza vaccine. CDR3s include the opening cysteine and the closing phenylalanine or tryptophan. A D gene is named only where the DNA matches it firmly. Size is omitted from some rows. Given values are once, few, many or a class for expanded clones.

TRBD2	TRBV7-2	15	TRBJ2-3	few	TGTGCCAGCAGCCCCAGCGGGAGGAGGTCAGATACGCAGTATTTT	CASSPSGRRSDTQYF
TRBD2	TRBV29-1	18	TRBJ2-3	many	TGCAGCGTTGAACCTCGAGCGGGAGAAAGGATGGGCACAGATACGCAGTATTTT	CSVEPRAGERMGTDTQYF
TRBD2	TRBV6-2/TRBV6-3	13	TRBJ2-1	few	TGTGCCAGCAGTAGGACTAGCGTCAATGAGCAGTTCTTC	CASSRTSVNEQFF
TRBD1	TRBV11-2	13	TRBJ2-7	few	TGTGCCAGCAGCTTCTTCAGGGGGCGCGAGCAGTACTTC	CASSFFRGREQYF
.	TRBV4-1	16	TRBJ2-5	.	TGCGCCAGCAGCTTCCGGGACTTCTTGTACCAAGAGACCCAGTACTTC	CASSFRDFLYQETQYF
.	TRBV7-9	11	TRBJ1-2	few	TGTGCCAGCAGCTTAGTCGCTGGCTACACCTTC	CASSLVAGYTF
TRBD1	TRBV7-2	13	TRBJ1-2	many	TGTGCCAGCAGCTCGACAGGGATCTCTGGCTACACCTTC	CASSSTGISGYTF
TRBD1	TRBV10-3	15	TRBJ1-1	many	TGTGCCATCAGGGGCTGGGGACAGGGGAACACTGAAGCTTTCTTT	CAIRGWGQGNTEAFF
TRBD2	TRBV11-2	15	TRBJ2-3	few	TGTGCCAGCAGCTTGACTAGCGGGATCACAGATACGCAGTATTTT	CASSLTSGITDTQYF
.	TRBV5-6	15	TRBJ2-5	few	TGTGCCAGCAGCCAGACTCGGCAGGCTCAAGAGACCCAGTACTTC	CASSQTRQAQETQYF
.	TRBV3-1	13	TRBJ2-7	few	TGTGCCAGCAGCCAAGTTTGGAGAAACGAGCAGTACTTC	CASSQVWRNEQYF
TRBD1	TRBV11-2	14	TRBJ1-1	many	TGTGCCAGCAGCAAGGACAGGGGGAACACTGAAGCTTTCTTT	CASSKDRGNTEAFF
.	TRBV14	14	TRBJ2-2	many	TGTGCCAGCAGCCTGGACAGAACCACCGGGGAGCTGTTTTTT	CASSLDRTTGELFF
TRBD2	TRBV4-3	14	TRBJ2-7	many	TGCGCCAGCAGCCAGGTTAGCGGGGGCTACGAGCAGTACTTC	CASSQVSGGYEQYF
TRBD2	TRBV6-5	15	TRBJ2-3	.	TGTGCCAGCAGTTGGACTAGCGGAGCCACAGATACGCAGTATTTT	CASSWTSGATDTQYF
TRBD1	TRBV28	15	TRBJ2-7	.	TGTGCCAGCAGTGCGCCGGGACAGGTCAATTACGAGCAGTACTTC	CASSAPGQVNYEQYF
TRBD1	TRBV5-1	15	TRBJ1-1	few	TGCGCCAGCAGCTTGGTTTCAGGGGGCTACACTGAAACTTTCTTT	CASSLVSGGYTETFF
.	TRBV3-1	15	TRBJ2-7	.	TGTGCCAGCAGCCAAGCCCGCGGGGGCCCCTACGAGCAGTACTTC	CASSQARGGPYEQYF
.	TRBV5-1	14	TRBJ1-3	many	TGCGCCAGCAGCTTGGACGGGGCGGGAAACACCATATATTTT	CASSLDGAGNTIYF
.	TRBV20-1	13	TRBJ2-2	many	TGCAGTGCTACCATTGGGGCCACCGGGGAGCTGTTTTTT	CSATIGATGELFF
.	TRBV9	15	TRBJ2-1	many	TGTGCCAGCAGCGTAGGGACACGCTCCTACAATGAGCAGTTCTTC	CASSVGTRSYNEQFF
.	TRBV28	15	TRBJ2-2	.	TGTGCCAGCAGTTTCTTGGGCAGCGGGTCCGGGGAGCTGTTTTTT	CASSFLGSGSGELFF
TRBD2	TRBV7-9	15	TRBJ2-1	many	TGTGCCAGCATCCTTAGCGGGCAGATAGGGCATGAGCAGTTCTTC	CASILSGQIGHEQFF
.	TRBV12-3/TRBV12-4	14	TRBJ2-7	many	TGTGCCAGCAGTTATGGACACTCCTTAAACGAGCAGTACTTC	CASSYGHSLNEQYF
.	TRBV29-1	14	TRBJ1-2	.	TGCAGCGTTGGGGAATCCGGGGATAGATATGGCTACACCTTC	CSVGESGDRYGYTF
.	TRBV7-9	13	TRBJ2-5	many	TGTGCCAGCAGCGGTGGGCTAGCGGAGACCCAGTACTTC	CASSGGLAETQYF
TRBD2	TRBV6-7	16	TRBJ2-3	few	TGTGCCAGCACTTATCTAGCGGTTGGAAGCACAGATACGCAGTATTTT	CASTYLAVGSTDTQYF
TRBD2	TRBV20-1	14	TRBJ2-2	many	TGCAGTGCTATAGCGGGGAGCAACACCGGGGAGCTGTTTTTT	CSAIAGSNTGELFF
.	TRBV20-1	13	TRBJ1-4	many	TGCAGTGCTAGAGGACGGATTAATGAAAAACTGTTTTTT	CSARGRINEKLFF
.	TRBV10-3	15	TRBJ2-6	.	TGTGCCATCAGTGTAGTGTCATTTGGGGCCAACGTCCTGACTTTC	CAISVVSFGANVLTF
TRBD2	TRBV12-3/TRBV12-4	16	TRBJ2-4	.	TGTGCCAGCAGTTTCCGGGAGCGGGGGGGTGCATACATTCAGTACTTC	CASSFRERGGAYIQYF
TRBD2	TRBV6-5	20	TRBJ2-4	many	TGTGCCAGCAGTTACTTGGGGGCTAGCGGGGGGGCCGGAGCCAAAAACATTCAGTACTTC	CASSYLGASGGAGAKNIQYF
.	TRBV7-9	16	TRBJ2-5	.	TGTGCCAGCAGCGTTGGGGGCAGTCCGAGTCAAGAGACCCAGTACTTC	CASSVGGSPSQETQYF
.	TRBV7-2	14	TRBJ2-1	few	TGTGCCAGCAGTACTAGGCAAGCCTACAATGAGCAGTTCTTC	CASSTRQAYNEQFF
TRBD2	TRBV3-1	18	TRBJ2-1	few	TGTGCCAGCAGCCATCCTCTTAGACTAGCGGGGGGAGGCAATGAGCAGTTCTTC	CASSHPLRLAGGGNEQFF
TRBD2	TRBV11-2	17	TRBJ2-7	few	TGTGCCAGCAGCTTAGATCGACTAGCGGGAGGGCCCCACGAGCAGTACTTC	CASSLDRLAGGPHEQYF
TRBD1	TRBV5-1	15	TRBJ2-7	.	TGCGCCAGCAGCTATGGATGGGACAGTACCTACGAGCAGTACTTC	CASSYGWDSTYEQYF
.	TRBV30	12	TRBJ1-2	few	TGTGCCTGGACCACAGTAGGCTATGGCTACACCTTC	CAWTTVGYGYTF
TRBD1	TRBV5-1	14	TRBJ2-3	many	TGCGCCAGCAGAGGGACAGCTAGCACAGATACGCAGTATTTT	CASRGTASTDTQYF
.	TRBV27	15	TRBJ1-6	few	TGTGCCAGCAGTCTACGTTTCGGGCGGAATTCACCCCTCCACTTT	CASSLRFGRNSPLHF
.	TRBV24-1	13	TRBJ2-1	.	TGTGCCACCAGTATGGGAGCCGGCAATGAGCAGTTCTTC	CATSMGAGNEQFF
.	TRBV12-3/TRBV12-4	12	TRBJ2-7	few	TGTGCCAGCAGTTTAGGGCTACTGGCCAGAGACTTC	CASSLGLLARDF
TRBD2	TRBV7-2	17	TRBJ2-2	many	TGTGCCAGCAGCTTACTAGCGGGGGGGCCGAACACCGGGGAGCTGTTTTTT	CASSLLAGGPNTGELFF
.	TRBV7-2	14	TRBJ1-1	few	TGTGCCAGCAGTTTGACCTACATGAACACTGAAGCTTTCTTT	CASSLTYMNTEAFF
TRBD1	TRBV7-9	15	TRBJ2-7	many	TGTGCCAGCACCTTATACGAGGGGACAGGGGATGAGCAGTACTTC	CASTLYEGTGDEQYF
.	TRBV12-3/TRBV12-4	14	TRBJ2-3	few	TGTGCCAGCAGTTTAGACGGACGCACAGATACGCAGTATTTT	CASSLDGRTDTQYF
TRBD1	TRBV19	15	TRBJ2-7	few	TGTGCCAGTAGTCCACGGACAGGGACGCCCTACGAGCAGTACTTC	CASSPRTGTPYEQYF
.	TRBV12-3/TRBV12-4	11	TRBJ2-5	many	TGTGCCAGCAGTCGTACAGAGACCCAGTACTTC	CASSRTETQYF